This TCR beta chain was found in a study of beta chain features in type 1 diabetes. V lost 1 base to trimming and J lost 11 bases; unmatched junction nucleotides: 9. The CDR3 covers 14 residues. Germline V lookup: CDR1 SGHTA, CDR2 FQGNSA. Every bit of the isolated RNA underwent reverse transcription, so sequencing read expressed TCRB transcripts. The protocol was immunoSEQ multiplex PCR, while the TCRdb copy is restricted to in-frame clones and leaves out a portion. The profile shows about 470,000 clones, 30% of them singletons. V and J are TRBV7-2 and TRBJ2-3; 7 nucleotides agree with TRBD2. The receptor comes from a man aged 18 to 29 in good health. The specimen was naive CD4+ T cells from blood. For the CDR3, the DNA is TGTGCCAGCAGCTTAGTTGCGGGAGTGGTACGGCAGTATTTT. Its protein is CASSLVAGVVRQYF.